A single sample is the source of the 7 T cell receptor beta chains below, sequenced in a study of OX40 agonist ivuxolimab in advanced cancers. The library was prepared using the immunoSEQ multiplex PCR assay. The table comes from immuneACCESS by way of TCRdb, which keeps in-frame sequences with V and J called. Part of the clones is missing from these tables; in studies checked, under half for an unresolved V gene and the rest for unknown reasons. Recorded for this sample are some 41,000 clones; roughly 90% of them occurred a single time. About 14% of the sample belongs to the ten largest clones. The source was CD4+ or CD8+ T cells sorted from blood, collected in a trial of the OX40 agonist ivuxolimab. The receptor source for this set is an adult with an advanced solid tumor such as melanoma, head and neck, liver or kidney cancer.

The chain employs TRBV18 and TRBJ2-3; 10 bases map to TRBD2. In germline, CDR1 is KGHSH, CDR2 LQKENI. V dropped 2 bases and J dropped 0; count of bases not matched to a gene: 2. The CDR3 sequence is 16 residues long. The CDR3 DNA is TGTGCCAGCTCACCAGGACTAGCGGCCAGCACAGATACGCAGTATTTT. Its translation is CASSPGLAASTDTQYF.

CDR3 in DNA: TGTGCCAGCTCACCGCCCGGGTCAAATCAGGAAAAACTGTTTTTT. The encoded protein is CASSPPGSNQEKLFF. The chain has TRBV18 and TRBJ1-4; D is undetermined. Germline loops: CDR1 KGHSH, CDR2 LQKENI. The CDR3 spans 15 residues. Trimming removed 3 bases from V and 8 bases from J, with 16 bases in between.

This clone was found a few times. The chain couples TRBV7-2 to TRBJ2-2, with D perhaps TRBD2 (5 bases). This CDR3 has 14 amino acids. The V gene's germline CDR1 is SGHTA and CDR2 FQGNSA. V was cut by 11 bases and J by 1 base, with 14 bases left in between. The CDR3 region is CASSRGVNTGELFF. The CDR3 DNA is TGTGCCTCCTCTCGGGGAGTGAACACCGGGGAGCTGTTTTTT.

CDR3 amino acids: CASSQGTSGGLRQYF. As DNA, the CDR3 is TGTGCCAGCAGTCAAGGGACTAGCGGGGGACTCAGACAGTATTTT. This chain links TRBV2 with TRBJ2-3; 14 bases match TRBD2. The CDR3 spans 15 residues. Germline V gene lookup returns CDR1 SNHLY and CDR2 FYNNEI. V was pared by 5 bases and J by 12 bases, with 10 bases of the junction left unmatched. Variable domain in full (rest from reference TRBV2 and TRBJ2-3): EPEVTQTPSHQVTQMGQEVILRCVPISNHLYFYWYRQILGQKVEFLVSFYNNEISEKSEIFDDQFSVERPDGSNFTLKIRSTKLEDSAMYFCASSQGTSGGLRQYFGPGTRLTVL.

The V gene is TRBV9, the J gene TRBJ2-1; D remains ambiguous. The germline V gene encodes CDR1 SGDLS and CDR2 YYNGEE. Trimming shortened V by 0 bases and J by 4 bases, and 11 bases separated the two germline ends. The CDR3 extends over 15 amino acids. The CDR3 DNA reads TGTGCCAGCAGCGTAGCTAAGGAAGTTTACAATGAGCAGTTCTTC. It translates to CASSVAKEVYNEQFF.

CDR3 amino acids: CATAAGAIIETQYF. The CDR3 nucleotides are TGCGCCACCGCGGCGGGAGCCATAATAGAGACCCAGTACTTC. This chain connects TRBV5-1 to TRBJ2-5; 7 bases are shared with TRBD2. The CDR3 contains 14 residues. Germline assignment: CDR1 SGHRS and CDR2 YFSETQ. Losses at the gene ends were 9 bases for V and 4 bases for J; bases not matched to a gene: 12.

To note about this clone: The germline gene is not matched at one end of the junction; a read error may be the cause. The CDR3 nucleotides are TGTGCCAGCAGCTTATTCCGCAGTGAAGATACCCAGTACTTC. Translation: CASSLFRSEDTQYF. The V call is TRBV7-9, the J call TRBJ2-5; D unresolved. Germline lookup yields CDR1 SEHNR and CDR2 FQNEAQ (reference sequence). The CDR3 length is 14 residues.